The 25 T cell receptor beta chains presented below share a single source sample, sequenced in a study of CD8+CD57+ T cells in acquired aplastic anemia. According to the study, genomic DNA was the template for TCR beta VDJ and CDR3 profiling. Via MiXCR, TCRdb re-called the reads, giving one row per CDR3 protein. The sample holds 180,000 or so distinct CDR3 sequences, about 47% seen once. Specimen: sorted CD4+, CD8+, or CD8+CD57+ T cells (not recorded which) from PBMCs. These receptors all come from a human donor in good health.

This clonotype was counted ten times or more. This sequence joins TRBV9 and TRBJ2-7, with D perhaps TRBD2 (6 bases). V was clipped by 2 bases and J by 1 base, with 7 bases between them. This CDR3 is built from 13 residues. CDR1 and CDR2 (germline): SGDLS, YYNGEE. This CDR3 reads CASSVGGSYEQYF. The CDR3 DNA is TGTGCCAGCAGCGTGGGGGGTTCCTACGAGCAGTACTTC.

In DNA, the CDR3 is TGTGCCCAAGGGATACAATCAGCCCGGTGGGGCAACTATGGCTACACCTTC. Translating gives CAQGIQSARWGNYGYTF. The rearrangement uses TRBV24-1 and TRBJ1-2; D might be TRBD1 (5 bases). Per germline, CDR1 KGHDR and CDR2 SFDVKD. The V end lost 12 bases, the J end lost 2 bases, and 27 bases lay between the germline ends. This CDR3 is built from 17 residues.

This clonotype has a handful of counts. A much larger clone is a single base away; this may be a read error. The J gene is TRBJ2-7, the V gene TRBV4-1, with 10 bases lining up with TRBD1. Germline lookup yields CDR1 MGHRA and CDR2 YSYEKL. This CDR3 comprises 15 residues. The junction had 7 bases not matched to a gene; V was cut back by 1 base and J by 7 bases. CDR3 nucleotide sequence: TGCGCCAGCAGCCAAGCCGACAGGGGGCCTCGGGAGCAGTACTTC. Amino acids: CASSQADRGPREQYF.

The chain combines TRBV7-8 with TRBJ2-3; TRBD1 matches at 9 bases. CDR1 is SGHVS and CDR2 is FQNEAQ in the germline V gene. Trimming at V came to 2 bases and at J to 3 bases, leaving 3 bases not matched to a gene. This CDR3 has 15 amino acids. CDR3 in amino acids: CASSLYRGPTDTQYF. CDR3 DNA: TGTGCCAGCAGCTTATACAGGGGGCCGACAGATACGCAGTATTTT.

The sample holds many counts of this clonotype. The chain employs TRBV6-5 and TRBJ2-1; 7 bases line up with TRBD1. CDR1 is MNHEY, CDR2 SVGAGI, per germline. The junction had 3 bases not matched to a gene; V was cut back by 2 bases and J by 8 bases. The CDR3 loop spans 13 amino acids. The CDR3 coding sequence is TGTGCCAGCAGTTACCCAACAGGGGATGAGCAGTTCTTC. It codes for CASSYPTGDEQFF.

This clonotype was recorded many times. The gene calls are TRBV10-3 and TRBJ2-3; D gene uncertain. V was trimmed by 2 bases and J by 0 bases, leaving 6 bases between them. Germline CDR1 is ENHRY and CDR2 is SYGVKD. The CDR3 has 14 amino acids. The CDR3 loop is CAISEVGSTDTQYF. CDR3 DNA: TGTGCCATCAGTGAGGTTGGAAGCACAGATACGCAGTATTTT.

The chain uses TRBV2 and TRBJ2-7; D unresolved. The CDR3 totals 15 residues. Germline CDR1 is SNHLY and CDR2 is FYNNEI. V was shortened by 4 bases and J by 0 bases, with 13 bases between the two germline ends. The CDR3 DNA sequence: TGTGCCAGCAGTGCCCCGCTCCGATCCTCCTACGAGCAGTACTTC. Protein sequence: CASSAPLRSSYEQYF.

In this sample, this clonotype turned up once. The chain joins TRBV3-1 to TRBJ2-3, with D tentatively TRBD1 (6 bases). Germline CDR1 reads LGHDT; CDR2 reads YNNKEL (reference sequence). V shed 5 bases and J shed 10 bases, with 13 bases lying between them. The CDR3 is 12 amino acids. Here the CDR3 DNA reads TGTGCCAGCAGCGTACGGGACACGGCGCAGTATTTT. Translation gives CASSVRDTAQYF.

The chain has TRBV19 and TRBJ1-5; D possibly corresponds to TRBD1 (6 bases). The CDR3 sequence is 13 residues long. CDR1 and CDR2 from the germline V gene are LNHDA and SQIVND (reference sequence). V was cut by 2 bases and J by 7 bases, with 9 bases left in between. The CDR3: CASSIWQGQPQHF. CDR3 in DNA: TGTGCCAGTAGTATATGGCAGGGGCAGCCCCAGCATTTT.

The chain couples TRBV19 to TRBJ2-2; no firm D call. The CDR3 totals 13 residues. With 6 bases removed from V and 5 bases from J, the gap between germline ends came to 10 bases. Germline V gene data show CDR1 as LNHDA and CDR2 as SQIVND (reference sequence). The CDR3 here is CASSRSATGELFF. The DNA for the CDR3 is TGTGCCAGTAGCCGGTCGGCGACCGGGGAGCTGTTTTTT.

CDR3 sequence reads: CASSDLAAGTYEQYF. DNA of the CDR3: TGTGCCAGTAGTGACTTAGCGGCTGGGACCTACGAGCAGTACTTC. The chain has TRBV19 and TRBJ2-7, with TRBD2 as a possible D gene (6 bases). V was cut by 5 bases and J by 2 bases, with 16 bases left in between. The CDR3 is 15 amino acids. Germline V gene lookup returns CDR1 LNHDA and CDR2 SQIVND (reference sequence).

The CDR3 sequence: CSAREGTGGYGYTF. CDR3 coding DNA: TGCAGTGCTAGAGAGGGGACAGGGGGGTATGGCTACACCTTC. The chain combines TRBV20-1 with TRBJ1-2; 11 bases are shared with TRBD1. The CDR3 is 14 amino acids. CDR1 and CDR2 from the germline V gene are DFQATT and SNEGSKA (reference sequence). After removal of 0 bases from V and 5 bases from J, the junction contained 2 bases not matched to a gene.

This clonotype has at least ten counts. A junction end diverges from the germline sequence, so it may reflect a read error. This sequence joins TRBV7-8 and TRBJ2-5; the D is unclear. CDR3 size: 15 residues. In germline, CDR1 is SGHVS, CDR2 FQNEAQ. The CDR3 here is CASSLAEAIQVTQYF. In DNA, the CDR3 is TGTGCCAGCAGCTTAGCGGAAGCAATCCAAGTGACCCAGTACTTC.

This clonotype was counted at least ten times. The J gene is TRBJ2-7, the V gene TRBV7-8; 7 positions match TRBD2. The CDR3 consists of 16 residues. V gave up 1 base and J gave up 2 bases; unmatched junction bases: 8. Germline CDR1 and CDR2: SGHVS and FQNEAQ. CDR3 in amino acids: CASSLEPAGRPYEQYF. CDR3 bases: TGTGCCAGCAGCTTAGAGCCAGCGGGGAGACCCTACGAGCAGTACTTC.

To note about this clonotype: A single base separates this from a much larger clone, so it may be a read error. The chain recombines TRBV5-1 with TRBJ2-2; TRBD2 matches 14 bases. Germline assignment: CDR1 SGHRS and CDR2 YFSETQ. The CDR3 runs to 17 residues. The CDR3 bases are TGCGCCAGCAGTTCGGGACTAGCGGGAGTCGGCACCGGGGAGCTGCTTTTT. As protein: CASSSGLAGVGTGELLF.

A note on this clonotype: One end of the junction is discordant with germline, which a read error may explain. The rearrangement uses TRBV2 and TRBJ2-1, with TRBD1 as a possible D gene (6 bases). Germline V gene lookup returns CDR1 SNHLY and CDR2 FYNNEI. This CDR3 is built from 12 residues. The CDR3 loop is CASSFQGCEQLF. The CDR3 nucleotides are TGTGCCAGCAGTTTTCAGGGGTGTGAGCAGCTCTTC.

CDR3 DNA: TGTGCCTGGACCGACCGGGGGGGACTAGCGGGCAATCAGCCCCAGCATTTT. Translation gives CAWTDRGGLAGNQPQHF. V and J are TRBV30 and TRBJ1-5, with D perhaps matching TRBD1 (5 bases). CDR1 and CDR2 (germline): GTSNPN, SVGIG (reference sequence). The CDR3 totals 17 residues. Trimming removed 4 bases at V and 2 bases at J, with 21 bases between.

V and J are TRBV20-1 and TRBJ2-3; no definite D call. Per the germline V gene, CDR1 is DFQATT and CDR2 is SNEGSKA (reference sequence). This CDR3 region has 15 residues. V was pared by 0 bases and J by 0 bases, with 10 bases between. CDR3 DNA sequence: TGCAGTGCTAGAGATAGTGTGGGGAGCACAGATACGCAGTATTTT. Protein sequence: CSARDSVGSTDTQYF.

This clonotype was counted many times. The chain couples TRBV2 to TRBJ2-7, with 9 bases that match TRBD1. Trimming took 6 bases from V and 7 from J; bases not matched to a gene: 13. CDR1 is SNHLY and CDR2 is FYNNEI in the germline V gene. The CDR3 is made up of 15 amino acids. As DNA, the CDR3 is TGTGCCAGCAGCCTCTCCTCCGGGACAGGGCGGGAGCAGTACTTC. Its translation: CASSLSSGTGREQYF.

This clonotype was picked up a small number of times. This sequence joins TRBV2 and TRBJ2-7; 8 bases match TRBD2. This CDR3 has 13 residues. V shed 6 bases and J 2 bases; nucleotides not matched to a gene: 3. Germline V gene lookup returns CDR1 SNHLY and CDR2 FYNNEI. CDR3 sequence: CASSLGLAYEQYF. As DNA, the CDR3 is TGTGCCAGCAGCTTGGGACTAGCCTACGAGCAGTACTTC. Full variable domain (outside the CDR3, taken from reference TRBV2 and TRBJ2-7): EPEVTQTPSHQVTQMGQEVILRCVPISNHLYFYWYRQILGQKVEFLVSFYNNEISEKSEIFDDQFSVERPDGSNFTLKIRSTKLEDSAMYFCASSLGLAYEQYFGPGTRLTVT.

This clonotype was recorded many times. In DNA form, the CDR3 reads TGCGCCAGCAGCCCCCGGACGCTGCAGGGTAGCGAGACCCAGTACTTC. Its protein product is CASSPRTLQGSETQYF. V and J are TRBV5-1 and TRBJ2-5; TRBD1 is a possible D gene (5 bases). Per the germline V gene, CDR1 is SGHRS and CDR2 is YFSETQ. Deletions cut 4 bases from V and 5 bases from J, with 21 bases between. This CDR3 contains 16 residues.

The chain joins TRBV10-3 to TRBJ2-3, with a weak D call TRBD1 (6 bases). Germline V gene lookup returns CDR1 ENHRY and CDR2 SYGVKD. V lost 7 bases and J 3 bases, leaving 11 bases between the germline ends. The CDR3 runs 13 residues. The CDR3: CAINTGMTDTQYF. For the CDR3, the DNA is TGTGCCATCAACACAGGGATGACAGATACGCAGTATTTT.

About this clonotype itself: One base away lies a much larger clone, so this may be a sequencing read error. The chain is built from TRBV4-3 and TRBJ2-1; 10 bases map to TRBD2. The V gene's germline CDR1 is LGHNA and CDR2 YSLEER. The length of the CDR3 is 14 residues. CDR3 DNA: TGCGCCAGCGGCCAAGAAAGGCTAGCGGGAGTTAGGTTCTTC. This codes for CASGQERLAGVRFF.

As DNA, the CDR3 is TGTGCCTGGACAGGGGGCCCCTATAATTCACCCCTCCACTTT. Its translation is CAWTGGPYNSPLHF. The chain joins TRBV30 to TRBJ1-6; 8 bases line up with TRBD1. The CDR3 is 14 residues long. Germline CDR1 is GTSNPN and CDR2 is SVGIG (reference sequence). V trimming: 4 bases; J trimming: 2 bases; junction bases outside the gene matches: 1.

This clonotype was counted ten times or more. This rearrangement joins TRBV20-1 to TRBJ1-5; 9 bases fit TRBD1. The junction had 4 bases not matched to a gene; V was cut back by 5 bases and J by 5 bases. Germline V gene data show CDR1 as DFQATT and CDR2 as SNEGSKA (reference sequence). The CDR3 contains 13 residues. CDR3: CSAATGGDQPQHF. As DNA, the CDR3 is TGCAGTGCTGCTACAGGGGGCGATCAGCCCCAGCATTTT.